The 18 T cell receptor beta chains below come from one sample, sequenced in a study of T cell responses to AZD1222 COVID-19 vaccine. The protocol was immunoSEQ multiplex PCR, while the TCRdb copy is restricted to in-frame clones and leaves out a portion. The table lists 100,000 to 150,000 clones, roughly 90% of them singletons, with 4.4% in the top ten. Sequenced here: peripheral blood, sampled on day 0 of AZD1222 vaccination. These receptors were obtained from an adult in good health.

The rearrangement links TRBV25-1 to TRBJ1-1, with D maybe TRBD1 (5 bases). Germline V lookup: CDR1 MGHDK, CDR2 SYGVNS. CDR3 length equals 15 residues. V was clipped by 0 bases and J by 1 base, with 9 bases between them. This CDR3 reads CASSEYAGKNTEAFF. The CDR3, as DNA: TGTGCCAGCAGTGAATATGCAGGGAAGAACACTGAAGCTTTCTTT.

The V call is TRBV10-3, the J call TRBJ1-6; weak D call: TRBD1 (6 bases). This CDR3 is built from 17 residues. Trimming pared 4 bases from V and 0 bases from J, leaving 13 bases between. Germline V gene data show CDR1 as ENHRY and CDR2 as SYGVKD. CDR3 bases: TGTGCCATCAGTGTAGGCAGGGGAGGCTCCTATAATTCACCCCTCCACTTT. It translates to CAISVGRGGSYNSPLHF.

The genes are TRBV13 and TRBJ2-3; no clear D gene. This CDR3 region has 12 residues. V lost 5 bases to trimming and J lost 5 bases, with 8 bases between them. The germline V gene encodes CDR1 PRHDT and CDR2 FYEKMQ (reference sequence). The DNA of the CDR3 is TGTGCCAGCAGCCCTCCCCAAGATACGCAGTATTTT. This translates into CASSPPQDTQYF. Looking up the rest from reference TRBV13 and TRBJ2-3 gives the full variable domain: AAGVIQSPRHLIKEKRETATLKCYPIPRHDTVYWYQQGPGQDPQFLISFYEKMQSDKGSIPDRFSAQQFSDYHSELNMSSLELGDSALYFCASSPPQDTQYFGPGTRLTVL.

The chain recombines TRBV28 with TRBJ2-7, with a tentative D call TRBD1 (5 bases). The CDR3 is 13 residues long. Germline CDR1 MDHEN, CDR2 SYDVKM. Trimming removed 6 bases at V and 2 bases at J, with 11 bases between. CDR3 in DNA: TGTGCCAGCAGGACGCAGGGCCCCTACGAGCAGTACTTC. It specifies CASRTQGPYEQYF. The variable domain in full, completed from reference TRBV28 and TRBJ2-7, reads DVKVTQSSRYLVKRTGEKVFLECVQDMDHENMFWYRQDPGLGLRLIYFSYDVKMKEKGDIPEGYSVSREKKERFSLILESASTNQTSMYLCASRTQGPYEQYFGPGTRLTVT.

The V and J genes are TRBV19 and TRBJ1-5; D not certain. Germline assignment: CDR1 LNHDA and CDR2 SQIVND (reference sequence). The CDR3 covers 16 residues. Trimming took off 7 bases at V and 0 bases at J, with 16 bases between the two ends. CDR3 DNA sequence: TGTGCCAGTAAAAACCGTGGAGAGTATAGCAATCAGCCCCAGCATTTT. Amino acids: CASKNRGEYSNQPQHF. The variable domain in full, completed from reference TRBV19 and TRBJ1-5, reads DGGITQSPKYLFRKEGQNVTLSCEQNLNHDAMYWYRQDPGQGLRLIYYSQIVNDFQKGDIAEGYSVSREKKESFPLTVTSAQKNPTAFYLCASKNRGEYSNQPQHFGDGTRLSIL.

The V gene is TRBV7-9, the J gene TRBJ1-5, with D unclear. Between the trimmed V and J ends, which lost 3 bases and 9 bases, there was a span of 12 bases. Germline V gene lookup returns CDR1 SEHNR and CDR2 FQNEAQ (reference sequence). The CDR3 is made up of 13 amino acids. CDR3 sequence (DNA): TGTGCCAGCAGCTTTTCGGTAGTTCGGCCCCAGCATTTT. It codes for CASSFSVVRPQHF.

The CDR3 nucleotides are TGCGCCAGCAGCGCAACCGGGAGCTCCCGAATGGCTGGCTACACCTTC. Protein product: CASSATGSSRMAGYTF. V and J are TRBV5-1 and TRBJ1-2, with no clear D. CDR1 and CDR2 from the germline V gene are SGHRS and YFSETQ. The CDR3 is made up of 16 amino acids. V lost 4 bases and J 7 bases, leaving 23 bases between the germline ends.

The chain carries TRBV12-5 and TRBJ1-5; 7 bases align to TRBD1. The CDR3 runs 13 residues. In germline, CDR1 is LGHNT, CDR2 FRNRAP. V shed 1 base, J shed 7 bases, and the junction held 1 base outside the gene matches. CDR3 loop: CASGLEQGQPQHF. The DNA of the CDR3 is TGTGCTAGTGGTTTGGAACAGGGGCAGCCCCAGCATTTT.

The chain has TRBV7-2 and TRBJ1-4; D unresolved. Deletions cut 5 bases from V and 4 bases from J, with 2 bases between. The V gene's germline CDR1 is SGHTA and CDR2 FQGNSA. There are 11 residues in the CDR3. The DNA of the CDR3 is TGTGCCAGCAGCGGTAATGAAAAACTGTTTTTT. Protein: CASSGNEKLFF.

This sequence joins TRBV7-8 and TRBJ2-1; 12 bases are shared with TRBD2. Trimming took 1 base from V and 0 from J; bases not matched to a gene: 4. The CDR3 runs to 18 residues. The germline CDR1 and CDR2 sequences are SGHVS and FQNEAQ. The CDR3 sequence: CASSLGASGRDSYNEQFF. CDR3 bases: TGTGCCAGCAGCTTAGGGGCTAGCGGGAGGGACTCCTACAATGAGCAGTTCTTC.

The chain recombines TRBV5-6 with TRBJ2-3, with D possibly being TRBD1 or TRBD2 (5 bases each). V was trimmed by 1 base and J by 2 bases, leaving 8 bases between them. The CDR3 length is 14 residues. CDR1 and CDR2 from the germline V gene are SGHDT and YYEEEE. The CDR3 region is CASSLWGSTDTQYF. The CDR3, as DNA: TGTGCCAGCAGCTTGTGGGGGTCCACAGATACGCAGTATTTT.

This chain joins TRBV11-3 and TRBJ2-5, with a weak D call TRBD2 (6 bases). V was pared by 4 bases and J by 1 base, with 25 bases between. CDR1 and CDR2 from the germline V gene are SGHNT and YENEEA. The CDR3 totals 19 residues. CDR3 in DNA: TGTGCCAGCAGCTCGGTCCTGGGTGGGCGCGGGGAGGTCCAAGAGACCCAGTACTTC. This codes for CASSSVLGGRGEVQETQYF.

This clone was observed a single time. The genes are TRBV6-6 and TRBJ2-3; no clear D gene. Looked up from germline, CDR1 is MNHNY and CDR2 is SVGAGI (reference sequence). The CDR3 covers 15 residues. V dropped 0 bases and J dropped 1 base, with 8 bases sitting between them. The CDR3, as DNA: TGTGCCAGCAGTTACTCTCCCCCCCGCACAGATACGCAGTATTTT. It is translated as CASSYSPPRTDTQYF.

This rearrangement joins TRBV7-2 to TRBJ2-1, with TRBD2 matching 8 bases. The germline gives CDR1 SGHTA, CDR2 FQGNSA. There are 16 residues in the CDR3. The V gene end was trimmed by 6 bases and the J gene end by 4 bases; junction bases not matched to a gene: 11. The CDR3 reads CASSYLAGTTYNEQFF. In DNA form, the CDR3 reads TGTGCCAGCAGTTACTTAGCGGGGACAACTTACAATGAGCAGTTCTTC.

This chain links TRBV7-2 with TRBJ2-3; 8 positions match TRBD2. The V gene's germline CDR1 is SGHTA and CDR2 FQGNSA. V shed 5 bases, J shed 9 bases, and the junction held 13 bases outside the gene matches. This CDR3 has 15 amino acids. The CDR3 bases are TGTGCCAGCAGCCGCGGACTAGCCGCCTCCCACACGCAGTATTTT. Protein sequence: CASSRGLAASHTQYF. Filled out from reference TRBV7-2 and TRBJ2-3, the complete variable domain reads GAGVSQSPSNKVTEKGKDVELRCDPISGHTALYWYRQSLGQGLEFLIYFQGNSAPDKSGLPSDRFSAERTGGSVSTLTIQRTQQEDSAVYLCASSRGLAASHTQYFGPGTRLTVL.

The chain carries TRBV18 and TRBJ2-3; TRBD1 is a possible D gene (6 bases). Germline V gene lookup returns CDR1 KGHSH and CDR2 LQKENI. Deletions cut 0 bases from V and 4 bases from J, with 11 bases between. The length of the CDR3 is 15 residues. CDR3 DNA sequence: TGTGCCAGCTCACCACCTCTGGCAGGGGCAGATACGCAGTATTTT. Protein: CASSPPLAGADTQYF.

The rearrangement uses TRBV6-2 or TRBV6-3 and TRBJ1-2, with TRBD1 matching over 9 bases. Germline assignment: CDR1 MNHEY and CDR2 SVGEGT. CDR3 length: 14 amino acids. V shed 2 bases, J shed 7 bases, and the junction held 5 bases outside the gene matches. The CDR3 sequence is CASSYRDRDGGYTF. The DNA of the CDR3 is TGTGCCAGCAGTTACCGGGACAGGGACGGTGGCTACACCTTC.

The rearrangement uses TRBV18 and TRBJ2-7; D ambiguous. The CDR3 has 14 residues. V lost 3 bases, J lost 0 bases, and 9 bases lay in between. CDR1 is KGHSH, CDR2 LQKENI, per germline. CDR3 protein: CASSPREDSYEQYF. CDR3 nucleotides: TGTGCCAGCTCACCCAGAGAGGACTCCTACGAGCAGTACTTC.